The subject of this entry is one T cell receptor (beta chain). Its antigen is undetermined. These data come from a study of cytomegalovirus exposure and HLA in healthy donors. Study background: The early release's HLA-typed donors yielded approximately 82 million unique TCRs. Study-level findings and limits: There were around 160 TCR beta chains listed as cytomegalovirus-associated.

With 1 base removed from V and 3 bases from J, the gap between germline ends came to 11 bases. This CDR3 is built from 15 residues. Germline values: CDR1 SGHAT, CDR2 FQNNGV. Primers included in the PCR were 60 Vbeta and 13 Jbeta primers. Libraries were prepared by immunoSEQ multiplex PCR; TCRdb keeps only in-frame clonotypes and omits some of them. The sample yields around 50,000 clones, roughly 80% seen once. The receptor's source is a man aged 40-49 years in good health and CMV-seronegative. The V and J genes are TRBV11-2 and TRBJ2-3, with D hard to call. Sequencing input: PBMCs. Written as DNA, the CDR3 is TGTGCCAGCAGCTTAGTCAGTCCAGGAACAGATACGCAGTATTTT. This sequence encodes CASSLVSPGTDTQYF.